This paragraph reports one T cell receptor (beta chain). Antigen unknown. The sample belongs to a study of post-analysis software for immune sequencing data. Study-level background: Some patients lacked subtype; others had relapsing-remitting, secondary progressive or progressive-relapsing disease. Findings of the study overall: Strong co-clustering by F measure was seen for same-batch samples. Controls' normalized Chao1 diversity significantly exceeded that of multiple sclerosis patients. Controls had lower frequencies than patients of 4 or 5 TRBV segments, which included TRBV5-6, TRBV5-1 and TRBV20-1.

The authors incorporated unique molecular identifiers into the TCR beta cDNA libraries. TCRdb redid the calling of the PCR reads with MiXCR, one entry per CDR3 protein. The repertoire holds hundreds of thousands of distinct CDR3 sequences, with roughly 47% as singletons. This CDR3 spans 15 amino acids. Germline V gives CDR1 SGHTA, CDR2 FQGNSA. Losses at the gene ends were 8 bases for V and 7 bases for J; bases not matched to a gene: 7. The chain has TRBV7-2 and TRBJ1-6, with 11 bases that match TRBD1. Input material: blood. This clonotype was obtained from a girl aged 5 to 17 with multiple sclerosis. CDR3 residues: CASGTDRGLNSPLHF. CDR3 DNA: TGTGCCAGCGGAACGGACAGGGGGCTGAATTCACCCCTCCACTTT.